The rows below give T cell receptor beta chains drawn from one sample of a study of beta chain features in type 1 diabetes. TCRdb's copy holds only in-frame clones and misses some; the assay was immunoSEQ multiplex PCR. Of fewer than 450,000 clones listed, approximately 13% are singletons. The sequencing sample was made of naive CD4+ T cells from blood. The receptors shown here come from a woman in her late teens or twenties with type 1 diabetes. The CDR3 runs from the conserved cysteine through the conserved F or W. A D gene is named only where the DNA matches it firmly. Where a row states a size, it is once, few, many or the class of an expanded clone; other rows omit it.

J gene | clone size | V gene | D gene | CDR3 DNA | CDR3 protein
TRBJ2-7 | few | TRBV28 | NA | TGTGCCAGCACAGACAGACCCTACGAGCAGTACTTC | CASTDRPYEQYF
TRBJ1-1 | NA | TRBV5-1 | NA | TGCGCCAGCAGCTTGGACCCGGGGATGAACACTGAAGCTTTCTTT | CASSLDPGMNTEAFF
TRBJ2-7 | NA | TRBV11-1 | NA | TGTGCCAGCAGCTTGGGGCGACTGTTCCACTACGAGCAGTACTTC | CASSLGRLFHYEQYF
TRBJ1-2 | NA | TRBV21-1 | NA | TGTGCCAGCAGCAAAAACCCACGGGGGACAGCGTATGGCTACACCTTC | CASSKNPRGTAYGYTF
TRBJ2-2 | NA | TRBV19 | TRBD2 | TGTGCCAGTAAAACTAGCGAGGTTAACACCGGGGAGCTGTTTTTT | CASKTSEVNTGELFF
TRBJ2-5 | few | TRBV30 | NA | TGTGCCTGGAACTTACAAGAGACCCAGTACTTC | CAWNLQETQYF
TRBJ2-7 | few | TRBV30 | TRBD2 | TGTGCCTGGAGTTCCGGTACTAGCGGGAGGTACGAGCAGTACTTC | CAWSSGTSGRYEQYF
TRBJ2-7 | NA | TRBV2 | TRBD1 | TGTGCCAGCAGTGAACAACGGACAGGTCGCAACGAGCAGTACTTC | CASSEQRTGRNEQYF
TRBJ2-1 | NA | TRBV7-2 | TRBD2 | TGTGCCAGCAGCTTAGGGACTAGTGGCAATGAGCAGTTCTTC | CASSLGTSGNEQFF
TRBJ2-1 | NA | TRBV11-2 | TRBD2 | TGTGCCAGCAGCTTAGGCGGACTAGTGGGCTTAGTCTTC | CASSLGGLVGLVF
TRBJ2-3 | NA | TRBV29-1 | TRBD1 | TGCAGCGTTGAAGCGGGACAGGGATCAGATACGCAGTATTTT | CSVEAGQGSDTQYF
TRBJ1-2 | few | TRBV6-6 | TRBD1 | TGTGCCAGCAGAGCGACAGGGGCCTATGGCTACACCTTC | CASRATGAYGYTF
TRBJ2-5 | NA | TRBV5-4 | TRBD2 | TGTGCCAGCGGCAATAGCGGGAGGGCCGGAGAGACCCAGTACTTC | CASGNSGRAGETQYF
TRBJ2-1 | few | TRBV5-1 | NA | TGCGCCAGCAGCCCAACAGTGACTAACAATGAGCAGTTCTTC | CASSPTVTNNEQFF
TRBJ2-1 | few | TRBV5-1 | TRBD1 | TGCGCCAGCAGCTCCATTATGGCAGGGGGCTACAATGAGCAGTTCTTC | CASSSIMAGGYNEQFF
TRBJ2-3 | few | TRBV7-2 | NA | TGTGCCAGCAGCTGGATAGCGGATGAGGCAGATACGCAGTATTTT | CASSWIADEADTQYF
TRBJ2-1 | few | TRBV5-4 | TRBD2 | TGTGCCAGCAGCTTGGGTAGCGGGAGCTACAATGAGCAGTTCTTC | CASSLGSGSYNEQFF
TRBJ2-1 | once | TRBV2 | TRBD2 | TGTGCCAGCAGTGAAGGACTAGCGGGAGTTGTTGAGCAGTTCTTC | CASSEGLAGVVEQFF
TRBJ2-1 | NA | TRBV5-1 | TRBD2 | TGCGCCAGCCGGACTAGCGGGAGGCTAAATGAGCAGTTCTTC | CASRTSGRLNEQFF
TRBJ2-3 | few | TRBV11-2 | NA | TGTGCCAGCAGCCTTGTAGTTACTAGCACAGATACGCAGTATTTT | CASSLVVTSTDTQYF
TRBJ2-1 | NA | TRBV5-1 | NA | TGCGCCAGCAGCTTGGAACTCAATGAGCAGTTCTTC | CASSLELNEQFF
TRBJ2-2 | NA | TRBV4-3 | NA | TGCGCCAGCAGCCCCCAAGTCGGGGTAGGATCCGGGGAGCTGTTTTTT | CASSPQVGVGSGELFF
TRBJ2-7 | NA | TRBV7-3 | NA | TGTGCCAGCAGCTTGGCGGGGGCCCTGAGCGAGCAGTACTTC | CASSLAGALSEQYF
TRBJ2-5 | few | TRBV5-1 | TRBD1 | TGCGCCAGCAGCTTTCTTGGGTCAGGGGGCGAGACCCAGTACTTC | CASSFLGSGGETQYF
TRBJ2-7 | NA | TRBV28 | NA | TGTGCCAGCAGGATAGGACAGACCTACGAGCAGTACTTC | CASRIGQTYEQYF
TRBJ2-1 | NA | TRBV10-3 | NA | TGTGCCATCAGCCAACAGGACAATGAGCAGTTCTTC | CAISQQDNEQFF
TRBJ2-2 | NA | TRBV5-1 | TRBD2 | TGCGCCAGCAGCCTTACTAGCGGGAACACCGGGGAGCTGTTTTTT | CASSLTSGNTGELFF
TRBJ2-5 | NA | TRBV7-9 | NA | TGTGCCAGCAGCGTACAAGAATGGACCCAGTACTTC | CASSVQEWTQYF
TRBJ2-2 | NA | TRBV19 | NA | TGTGCCATCAGCGATGTAAGGAAGGACACCGGGGAGCTGTTTTTT | CAISDVRKDTGELFF
TRBJ2-3 | few | TRBV7-2 | TRBD2 | TGTGCCAGCAGCTTAGCGGTGGGACTAGGTGTTGATACGCAGTATTTT | CASSLAVGLGVDTQYF
TRBJ2-2 | NA | TRBV2 | TRBD1 | TGTGCCAGCAGCCCTAGACAGGGCGGCGGGGAGCTGTTTTTT | CASSPRQGGGELFF
TRBJ2-5 | few | TRBV6-5 | NA | TGTGCCAGCAGACCAGGGGAAGGAGAGACCCAGTACTTC | CASRPGEGETQYF
TRBJ1-2 | few | TRBV28 | TRBD1 | TGTGCCAGCAGGCAACAGGGGATCTATGGCTACACCTTC | CASRQQGIYGYTF
TRBJ2-2 | NA | TRBV28 | NA | TGTGCCAGCAGTCTAAACACCGGGGAGCTGTTTTTT | CASSLNTGELFF
TRBJ2-7 | NA | TRBV28 | TRBD1 | TGTGCCAGCAGTGGATCCGGGACAGGTAATGGCGAGCAGTACTTC | CASSGSGTGNGEQYF
TRBJ2-4 | few | TRBV10-3 | NA | TGTGCCATCAGTGAAGGTCCAGGGAAGAACATTCAGTACTTC | CAISEGPGKNIQYF
TRBJ1-2 | NA | TRBV6-5 | NA | TGTGCCAGCACCACAGGACAGAGCTATGGCTACACCTTC | CASTTGQSYGYTF
TRBJ2-1 | NA | TRBV6-5 | NA | TGTGCCAGCAGTTGGACTGGTTACAATGAGCAGTTCTTC | CASSWTGYNEQFF
TRBJ1-1 | NA | TRBV7-2 | NA | TGTGCCAGCAACCAGGGGTTGAACACTGAAGCTTTCTTT | CASNQGLNTEAFF
TRBJ2-1 | NA | TRBV5-1 | TRBD2 | TGCGCCAGCAGCAGGGAGGTAGCGGGAGGCAGAGAGCAGTTCTTC | CASSREVAGGREQFF
TRBJ2-7 | few | TRBV18 | TRBD2 | TGTGCCAGCTCACCAGCCGGACTAGCGAGCCGCGAGCAGTACTTC | CASSPAGLASREQYF
TRBJ2-2 | NA | TRBV9 | TRBD2 | TGTGCCAGCAGCGTAGCGGGACTAGCGGTTTTCGGGGAGCTGTTTTTT | CASSVAGLAVFGELFF
TRBJ2-4 | NA | TRBV27 | TRBD1 | TGTGCCAGCAGACCGGGACAGGGAAGAAACATTCAGTACTTC | CASRPGQGRNIQYF
TRBJ1-1 | few | TRBV18 | NA | TGTGCCAGCTCACCGGGACTCTTGAACACTGAAGCTTTCTTT | CASSPGLLNTEAFF
TRBJ1-5 | NA | TRBV27 | TRBD1 | TGTGCCAGCAGAGAGATCGACAGGGTTAATCAGCCCCAGCATTTT | CASREIDRVNQPQHF
TRBJ1-5 | few | TRBV7-2 | NA | TGTGCCAGCAGCGGAGAGGGAGGTCAGCCCCAGCATTTT | CASSGEGGQPQHF
TRBJ1-1 | few | TRBV11-3 | NA | TGTGCCAGCAGCTTATCGAGCGGTGAAGCTTTCTTT | CASSLSSGEAFF
TRBJ2-4 | NA | TRBV2 | NA | TGTGCCAGCAGTGAAGCCCCAAAAAACATTCAGTACTTC | CASSEAPKNIQYF
TRBJ2-5 | few | TRBV29-1 | TRBD1 | TGCAGCGTTGAGGGACAGAACCAAGAGACCCAGTACTTC | CSVEGQNQETQYF
TRBJ2-7 | few | TRBV30 | NA | TGTGCCTGGAGCTTTGGTACAGGGACCTACGAGCAGTACTTC | CAWSFGTGTYEQYF
TRBJ1-4 | NA | TRBV18 | NA | TGTGCCAGCTCACCAGAACAGGGAGGGGAAAAACTGTTTTTT | CASSPEQGGEKLFF
TRBJ2-3 | few | TRBV15 | NA | TGTGCCACCAGCAGCGGGACTTCGGGGCCAGATACGCAGTATTTT | CATSSGTSGPDTQYF
TRBJ2-1 | NA | TRBV11-2 | TRBD2 | TGTGCCAGCAGCCAAACTAGCGGGAGGGGACGGTTCTTC | CASSQTSGRGRFF
TRBJ2-5 | NA | TRBV19 | TRBD1 | TGTGCCAGTAGTATGACAGGGCAACAAGAGACCCAGTACTTC | CASSMTGQQETQYF
TRBJ1-5 | NA | TRBV29-1 | NA | TGCAGCGTTGGAGCCCAAGGAGGTCAGCCCCAGCATTTT | CSVGAQGGQPQHF
TRBJ2-7 | NA | TRBV18 | TRBD1 | TGTGCCAGCTCACCCCGGGACAGGGTCTACGAGCAGTACTTC | CASSPRDRVYEQYF
TRBJ2-6 | NA | TRBV11-2 | NA | TGTGCCAGCCATCCTATCCCCTCTGGGGCCAACGTCCTGACTTTC | CASHPIPSGANVLTF